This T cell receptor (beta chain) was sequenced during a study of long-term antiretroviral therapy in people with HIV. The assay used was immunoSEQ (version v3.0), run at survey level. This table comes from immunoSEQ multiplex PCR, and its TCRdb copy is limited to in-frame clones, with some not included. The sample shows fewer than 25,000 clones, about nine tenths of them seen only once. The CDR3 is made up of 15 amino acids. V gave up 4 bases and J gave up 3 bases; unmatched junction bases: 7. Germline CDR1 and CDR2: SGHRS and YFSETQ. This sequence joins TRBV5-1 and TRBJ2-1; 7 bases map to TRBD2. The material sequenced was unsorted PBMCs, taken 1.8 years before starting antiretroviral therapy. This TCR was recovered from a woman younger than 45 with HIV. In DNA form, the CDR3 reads TGCGCCAGCAGCCCGGAGTGGGGGGGCTACAATGAGCAGTTCTTC. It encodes CASSPEWGGYNEQFF.